A selection of T cell receptor beta chains follows, all from one sample in a study of early T cells in non-severe SARS-CoV-2 infection. A single record per CDR3 protein comes from TCRdb applying MiXCR to the 5' RACE reads. This sample has around 82,000 distinct CDR3 sequences, with about 10% found just once. The sequenced sample was whole blood. The receptors come from an adult who was a healthcare worker with PCR-confirmed SARS-CoV-2 infection or an uninfected control (not recorded which). The CDR3 runs from the conserved cysteine through the conserved F or W.

>TRBJ1-5|TRBV4-1
CASSQGDLLGQPQHF
>TRBJ1-1|TRBV7-2
CASSPADQRAFF
>TRBJ2-6|TRBV6-2/TRBV6-3
CASQGSGANVLTF
>TRBJ2-3|TRBV7-2
CASSPGTSTDTQYF
>TRBJ2-1|TRBV10-3
CAISGLEGEISSYNEQFF
>TRBJ2-1|TRBV20-1
CSARDRVAGVYNEQFF
>TRBJ1-3|TRBV7-2
CASSLEGGGNTIYF
>TRBJ2-3|TRBV5-1
CASSRGLAGDTDTQYF
>TRBJ2-5|TRBV10-3
CASSSGTSQETQYF
>TRBJ1-4|TRBV7-8
CASSTRQNEKLFF
>TRBJ2-2|TRBV7-6
CASSLSGGWNTGELFF
>TRBJ1-1|TRBV9
CASSQTGLTEAFF
>TRBJ1-1|TRBV6-6
CASSFAETVPTEAFF
>TRBJ1-1|TRBV5-6
CASSSGHANTEAFF
>TRBJ2-2|TRBV7-7
CASSPRPYPDTGELFF
>TRBJ2-5|TRBV9
CASTKLPSEETQYF
>TRBJ2-2|TRBV30
CAWTQRGDTGELFF
>TRBJ1-1|TRBV14
CASSQDYVTEAFF
>TRBJ2-3|TRBV11-2
CASSFTGVTDTQYF
>TRBJ1-1|TRBV12-3/TRBV12-4
CASRIHRGLGTEAFF
>TRBJ1-4|TRBV5-1
CASSSTKTGPAREKLFF
>TRBJ2-3|TRBV6-6
CASGFRTGTGRYF
>TRBJ2-7|TRBV5-4
CASSDGLAGRLGIEQYF
>TRBJ2-1|TRBV4-1
CASSQAPGGQFF
>TRBJ2-5|TRBV7-2
CASSLNPGGETQYF
>TRBJ1-4|TRBV9
CASSTGTGGPEKLFF
>TRBJ2-1|TRBV14
CASRIAGAAYNEQFF
>TRBJ2-2|TRBV12-3/TRBV12-4
CASSDGGAGELFF
>TRBJ2-3|TRBV11-2
CASSEVGEDLFDTQYF
>TRBJ2-5|TRBV3-1
CASSQASGVSQYF
>TRBJ2-1|TRBV9
CASSVTGAYNEQFF
>TRBJ2-3|TRBV10-2
CASSESGLAGNTQYF
>TRBJ2-2|TRBV5-1
CASSSTQGVIGTGELFF
>TRBJ2-7|TRBV21-1
CASSTRYGTGFYEQYF
>TRBJ2-1|TRBV9
CASSVGFGPYNEQFF